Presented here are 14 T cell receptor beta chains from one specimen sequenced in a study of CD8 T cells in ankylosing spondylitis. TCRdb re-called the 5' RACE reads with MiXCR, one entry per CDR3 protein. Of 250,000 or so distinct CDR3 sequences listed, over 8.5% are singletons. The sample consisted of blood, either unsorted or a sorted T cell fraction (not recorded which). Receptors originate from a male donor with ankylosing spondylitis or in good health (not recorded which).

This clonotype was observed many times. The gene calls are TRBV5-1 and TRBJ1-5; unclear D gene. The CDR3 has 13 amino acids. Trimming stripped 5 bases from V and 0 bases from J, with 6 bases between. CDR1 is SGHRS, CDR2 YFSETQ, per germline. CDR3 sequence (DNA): TGCGCCAGCAGACAAGATAGCAATCAGCCCCAGCATTTT. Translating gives CASRQDSNQPQHF.

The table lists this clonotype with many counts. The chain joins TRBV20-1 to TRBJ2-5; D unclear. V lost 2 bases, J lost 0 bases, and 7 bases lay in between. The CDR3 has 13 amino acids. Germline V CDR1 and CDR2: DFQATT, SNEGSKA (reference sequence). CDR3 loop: CSARIVDQETQYF. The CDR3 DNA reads TGCAGTGCTAGAATAGTCGACCAAGAGACCCAGTACTTC.

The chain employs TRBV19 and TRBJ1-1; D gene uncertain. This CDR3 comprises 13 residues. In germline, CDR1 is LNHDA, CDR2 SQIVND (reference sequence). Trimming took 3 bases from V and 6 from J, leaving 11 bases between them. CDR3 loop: CASSMPTVAEAFF. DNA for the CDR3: TGTGCCAGTAGTATGCCAACGGTGGCTGAAGCTTTCTTT. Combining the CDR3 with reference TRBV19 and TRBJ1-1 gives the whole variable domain DGGITQSPKYLFRKEGQNVTLSCEQNLNHDAMYWYRQDPGQGLRLIYYSQIVNDFQKGDIAEGYSVSREKKESFPLTVTSAQKNPTAFYLCASSMPTVAEAFFGQGTRLTVV.

The CDR3 DNA sequence: TGTGCCAGCAGCCCGGAGCGGGAGAGGGCGACTGAGCAGTTCTTC. It specifies CASSPERERATEQFF. This rearrangement joins TRBV28 to TRBJ2-1; 8 nucleotides agree with TRBD2. CDR3 length: 15 residues. Germline assignment: CDR1 MDHEN and CDR2 SYDVKM. The V and J ends lost 6 bases and 9 bases, in that order; junction bases with no gene match: 13.

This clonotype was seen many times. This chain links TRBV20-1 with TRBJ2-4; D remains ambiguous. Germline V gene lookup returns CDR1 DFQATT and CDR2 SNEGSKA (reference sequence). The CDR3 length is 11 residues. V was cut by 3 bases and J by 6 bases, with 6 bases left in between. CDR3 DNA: TGCAGTGCTAGCCCGGGAAACATTCAGTACTTC. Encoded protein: CSASPGNIQYF.

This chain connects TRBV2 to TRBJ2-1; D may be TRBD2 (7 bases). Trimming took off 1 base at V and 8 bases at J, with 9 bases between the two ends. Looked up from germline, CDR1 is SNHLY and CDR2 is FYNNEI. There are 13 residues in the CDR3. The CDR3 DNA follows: TGTGCCAGCAGTGAAGGGGGGGGCTATGAGCAGTTCTTC. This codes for CASSEGGGYEQFF. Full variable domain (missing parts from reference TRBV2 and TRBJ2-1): EPEVTQTPSHQVTQMGQEVILRCVPISNHLYFYWYRQILGQKVEFLVSFYNNEISEKSEIFDDQFSVERPDGSNFTLKIRSTKLEDSAMYFCASSEGGGYEQFFGPGTRLTVL.

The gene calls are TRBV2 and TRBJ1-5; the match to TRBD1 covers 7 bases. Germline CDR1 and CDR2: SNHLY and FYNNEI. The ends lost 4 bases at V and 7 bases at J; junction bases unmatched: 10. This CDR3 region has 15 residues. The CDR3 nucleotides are TGTGCCAGCAGTGTGGCAGGGGGAGGCGGGCAGCCCCAGCATTTT. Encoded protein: CASSVAGGGGQPQHF.

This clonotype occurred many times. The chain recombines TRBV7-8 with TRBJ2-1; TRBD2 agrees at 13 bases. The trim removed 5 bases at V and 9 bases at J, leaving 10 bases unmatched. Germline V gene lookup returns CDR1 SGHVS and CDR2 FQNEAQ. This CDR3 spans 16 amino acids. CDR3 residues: CASSPRTSGSHGEQFF. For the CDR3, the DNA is TGTGCCAGCAGCCCCCGGACTAGCGGGAGTCACGGTGAGCAGTTCTTC.

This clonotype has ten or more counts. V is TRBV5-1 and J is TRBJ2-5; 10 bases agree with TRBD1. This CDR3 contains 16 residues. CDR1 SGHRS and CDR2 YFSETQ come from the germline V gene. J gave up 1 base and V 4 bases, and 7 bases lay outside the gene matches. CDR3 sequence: CASSIGQGGTQETQYF. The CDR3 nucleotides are TGCGCCAGCAGCATCGGACAGGGGGGTACCCAAGAGACCCAGTACTTC.

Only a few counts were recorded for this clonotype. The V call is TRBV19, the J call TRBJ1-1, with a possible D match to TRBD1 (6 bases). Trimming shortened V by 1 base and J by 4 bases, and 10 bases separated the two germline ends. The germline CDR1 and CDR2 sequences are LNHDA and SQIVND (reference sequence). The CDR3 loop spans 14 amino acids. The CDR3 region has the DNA TGTGCCAGTAGTATAGCGGGGGCCGGCACTGAAGCTTTCTTT. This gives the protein CASSIAGAGTEAFF.

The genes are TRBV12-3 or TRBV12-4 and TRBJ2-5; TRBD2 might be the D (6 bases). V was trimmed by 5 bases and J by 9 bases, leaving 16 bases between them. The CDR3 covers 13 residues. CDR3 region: CASSPRRPGAQYF. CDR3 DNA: TGTGCCAGCAGTCCCCGCAGGCCGGGGGCCCAGTACTTC.

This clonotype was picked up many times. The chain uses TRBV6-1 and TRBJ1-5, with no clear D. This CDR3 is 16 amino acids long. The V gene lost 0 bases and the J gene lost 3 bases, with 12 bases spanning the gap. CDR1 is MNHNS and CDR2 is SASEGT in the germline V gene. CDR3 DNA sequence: TGTGCCAGCAGTGAAGCGAGACTTCGGCTCAATCAGCCCCAGCATTTT. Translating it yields CASSEARLRLNQPQHF.

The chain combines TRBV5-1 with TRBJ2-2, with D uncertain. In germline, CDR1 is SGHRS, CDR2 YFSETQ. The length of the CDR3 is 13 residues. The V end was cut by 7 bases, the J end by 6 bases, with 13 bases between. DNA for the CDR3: TGCGCCAGCGCTTGGACCTCGCCCGGGGAGCTGTTTTTT. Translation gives CASAWTSPGELFF.

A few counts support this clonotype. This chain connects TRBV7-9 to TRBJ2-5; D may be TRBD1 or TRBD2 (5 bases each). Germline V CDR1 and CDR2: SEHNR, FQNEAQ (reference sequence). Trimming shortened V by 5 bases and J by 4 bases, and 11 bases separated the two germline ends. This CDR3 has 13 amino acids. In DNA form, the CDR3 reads TGTGCCAGCAGCCAGGGTGGAGGAGAGACCCAGTACTTC. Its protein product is CASSQGGGETQYF.